The rows below give T cell receptor beta chains drawn from one sample of a study of naive and memory T cell subsets. TCRdb independently ran MiXCR on the UMI-ligation and nested PCR reads; one entry per CDR3 protein. This sample has about 85,000 distinct CDR3 sequences, with around 12% found just once. Sample: central memory CD4+ T cells from blood. The source is a human donor in good health. The CDR3 runs from the conserved cysteine through the conserved F or W. The D gene is left open where the match is weak. Size is stated for part of the rows, as once, few or many counts, or as a class when the clone is expanded.

size	V	J	D	DNA	CDR3
-	TRBV4-3	TRBJ1-5	-	TGCGCCAGCAGCCAAGATCCTTCGGGCCAACAGCCCCAGCATTTT	CASSQDPSGQQPQHF
few	TRBV20-1	TRBJ1-1	-	TGCAGTGCTAGGGCGGGCACGTTCAACACTGAAGCTTTCTTT	CSARAGTFNTEAFF
few	TRBV28	TRBJ1-6	-	TGTGCCAGCAGTTTCCCGGGGATGGAGTCACCCCTCCACTTT	CASSFPGMESPLHF
-	TRBV19	TRBJ2-6	-	TGTGCCACTTCGACAGATTCCGCTGGGGCCAACGTCCTGACTTTC	CATSTDSAGANVLTF
-	TRBV29-1	TRBJ2-7	TRBD2	TGCAGCGTCGATGTGGCTAGCGGTACCTACGAGCAGTACTTC	CSVDVASGTYEQYF
-	TRBV28	TRBJ1-1	-	TGTGCCAGCAGTTTAATAGGTGCATTTGCAACTGAAGCTTTCTTT	CASSLIGAFATEAFF
many	TRBV19	TRBJ2-3	TRBD2	TGTGCCAGTAAGCGGGACCCGATGGCAGATACGCAGTATTTT	CASKRDPMADTQYF
-	TRBV5-4	TRBJ2-1	TRBD1	TGTGCCAGCAGCACCGGGACAGGGCTGAATGAGCAGTTCTTC	CASSTGTGLNEQFF
many	TRBV29-1	TRBJ2-7	TRBD1	TGCAGCGCCAGACAGGGCCACGAGCAGTACTTC	CSARQGHEQYF
many	TRBV20-1	TRBJ2-7	TRBD2	TGCAGTGCTACCCTCCACGCTAGCGGGAACCCCAACGAGCAGTACTTC	CSATLHASGNPNEQYF
-	TRBV4-2	TRBJ1-2	-	TGTGCCAGCAGCCAAGCGGGCAGGGATCAGTTCTATGGCTACACCTTC	CASSQAGRDQFYGYTF